This is a list of T cell receptor beta chains from one sample in a study of T cell changes during pregnancy in multiple sclerosis. Measured with immunoSEQ multiplex PCR; TCRdb has only the in-frame clones, and not every one. Here the sample spans around 95,000 clones, over 80% being singletons. Specimen: peripheral blood, collected after pregnancy. These TCRs come from a female donor with multiple sclerosis, enrolled in a pregnancy study. Each CDR3 is given with its conserved first and last residue. The order of the fields is clone size, V gene, D gene, J gene, CDR3 DNA, CDR3 protein. The D gene is left open where the match is weak. A clone size is listed for some rows: how often the clone was seen (once, few, many), or a class if it is expanded.

NA	TRBV21-1	NA	TRBJ2-5	TGTGCCCCGCCTAGCGGGCGACAAGAGACCCAGTACTTC	CAPPSGRQETQYF
NA	TRBV6-5	NA	TRBJ1-3	TGTGCCAGCAGTCAGACAAAAAGCTCTGGAAACACCATATATTTT	CASSQTKSSGNTIYF
NA	TRBV6-5	NA	TRBJ1-5	TGTGCCAGCAGTCTGGTAGACGGAGGCAATCAGCCCCAGCATTTT	CASSLVDGGNQPQHF
NA	TRBV21-1	NA	TRBJ2-7	TGTGCCAGCAGCAATCGTAGCGGGGGGCAATTCTCCTACGAGCAGTACTTC	CASSNRSGGQFSYEQYF
few	TRBV28	NA	TRBJ1-5	TGTGCCAGCAGTCTCCCAGGGAATCAGCCCCAGCATTTT	CASSLPGNQPQHF
NA	TRBV15	NA	TRBJ1-5	TGTGCCACCAGCAGAGAGGCCGGGGGGAATGGCAATCAGCCCCAGCATTTT	CATSREAGGNGNQPQHF
NA	TRBV9	TRBD2	TRBJ2-7	TGTGCCAGCAGCGCAAGAACGACTAGCGGGAGTTCTGAGAGCGAGCAGTACTTC	CASSARTTSGSSESEQYF
NA	TRBV6-1	NA	TRBJ2-3	TGTGCCAGCAGCGATGACAGGACCACGCAGTATTTT	CASSDDRTTQYF
NA	TRBV7-8	NA	TRBJ1-3	TGTGCCAGCAGCTTAACTTTATCTGGAAACACCATATATTTT	CASSLTLSGNTIYF
NA	TRBV6-1	TRBD2	TRBJ2-7	TGTGCCAGCAGTCCCATAGCGGGAGGTTCCTACGAGCAGTACTTC	CASSPIAGGSYEQYF
NA	TRBV28	TRBD1	TRBJ2-7	TGTGCCAGCAGTTACCCTCCCCGGGACAGGGTAGGAGGCTACGAGCAGTACTTC	CASSYPPRDRVGGYEQYF
NA	TRBV9	NA	TRBJ2-7	TGTGCCAGCAACAGACTACCCTTAACCTACGAGCAGTACTTC	CASNRLPLTYEQYF
NA	TRBV7-8	NA	TRBJ1-3	TGTGCCAGCCTCGGGGGGCAGACTGGAAACACCATATATTTT	CASLGGQTGNTIYF
NA	TRBV19	NA	TRBJ1-2	TGTGCCAGTAGTATAGTATCAACCTCGGGCTATGGCTACACCTTC	CASSIVSTSGYGYTF
NA	TRBV6-5	NA	TRBJ2-1	TGTGCCAGCAGCCCCCGGGACGGGGGCTACAATGAGCAGTTCTTC	CASSPRDGGYNEQFF
NA	TRBV2	NA	TRBJ1-5	TGTGCCAGCAGTGAAAGATGGGGCCTTTTCTATTTT	CASSERWGLFYF
NA	TRBV7-6	NA	TRBJ2-7	TGTGCCAGCAGCCCCGGTTTGTCTTACGAGCAGTACTTC	CASSPGLSYEQYF
NA	TRBV19	NA	TRBJ1-2	TGTGCCAGTAGTAAAGTGTCAGGCCCAGAGCACGGCTACACCTTC	CASSKVSGPEHGYTF
NA	TRBV4-1	TRBD1	TRBJ2-7	TGCGCCAGCAGCCAAGTTCTCGGAAACAGGGGGACCTACGAGCAGTACTTC	CASSQVLGNRGTYEQYF
NA	TRBV28	TRBD2	TRBJ2-1	TGTGCCAGCACCTTAGCGGGATCCTACAATGAGCAGTTCTTC	CASTLAGSYNEQFF
NA	TRBV4-2	TRBD1	TRBJ1-2	TGTGCCAGCAGCCTAACACAGGGGGAAGGCTATGGCTACACCTTC	CASSLTQGEGYGYTF
NA	TRBV4-2	NA	TRBJ2-1	TGTGCCAGCAGCCAAGATCGACTTTGGTCCAATGAGCAGTTCTTC	CASSQDRLWSNEQFF
once	TRBV9	TRBD1	TRBJ2-7	TGTGCCAGCAGCCATCTTCCAGGGGGCTACGAGCAGTACTTC	CASSHLPGGYEQYF
NA	TRBV19	NA	TRBJ2-3	TGTGCCAGTAGTATTCGACAGGTAACAGATACGCAGTATTTT	CASSIRQVTDTQYF
NA	TRBV7-9	TRBD2	TRBJ2-1	TGTGCCAGCAGCCCAGGCGACGGGGGGGCTTACAATGAGCAGTTCTTC	CASSPGDGGAYNEQFF
NA	TRBV7-3	TRBD1	TRBJ2-1	TGTGCCAGCAGCCCGAACCCGACAGGGTTCAATGAGCAGTTCTTC	CASSPNPTGFNEQFF
once	TRBV19	NA	TRBJ1-1	TGTGCCAGTAGTTCGACGGGACATTTCTTGCCCGGCATGAACACTGAAGCTTTCTTT	CASSSTGHFLPGMNTEAFF
NA	TRBV7-3	TRBD1	TRBJ2-1	TGTGCCAGCAGCCAACAGGGGAACTACAATGAGCAGTTCTTC	CASSQQGNYNEQFF
NA	TRBV7-8	TRBD2	TRBJ2-7	TGTGCCAGCAGCCCTCTAGCGGGGGGGACGTCCTACGAGCAGTACTTC	CASSPLAGGTSYEQYF
NA	TRBV7-6	TRBD1	TRBJ1-1	TGTGCCAGCAGCTTAGGACAGGGAATTTTGTACACTGAAGCTTTCTTT	CASSLGQGILYTEAFF
NA	TRBV4-1	TRBD1	TRBJ2-7	TGCGCCAGCAGCCAACTTACGGGACAGGGATCCTACGAGCAGTACTTC	CASSQLTGQGSYEQYF